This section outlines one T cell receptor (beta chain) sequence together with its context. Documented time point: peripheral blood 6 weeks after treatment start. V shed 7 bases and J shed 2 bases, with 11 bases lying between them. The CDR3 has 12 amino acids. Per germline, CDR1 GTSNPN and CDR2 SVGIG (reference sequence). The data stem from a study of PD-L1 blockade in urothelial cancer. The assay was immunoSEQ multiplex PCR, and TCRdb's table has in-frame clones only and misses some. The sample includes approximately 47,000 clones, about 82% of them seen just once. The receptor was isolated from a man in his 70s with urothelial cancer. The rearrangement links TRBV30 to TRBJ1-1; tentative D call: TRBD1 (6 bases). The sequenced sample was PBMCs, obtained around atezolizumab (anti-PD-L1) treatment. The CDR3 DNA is TGTGCCTCAGGACAGCCTAACACTGAAGCTTTCTTT. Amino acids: CASGQPNTEAFF.